Presented here are 21 T cell receptor beta chains from one specimen sequenced in a study of blood T cells in healthy people across ages. Primed by a sample-barcoded 5' primer and a J-beta primer mix, a second PCR proceeded for roughly 6 to 12 cycles. MiXCR was run by TCRdb on the 5' RACE reads, yielding one entry per CDR3 protein. The sample gives approximately 690,000 distinct CDR3 sequences, under 70% of which show up once; over 35% is in the top ten. Material for sequencing was blood. Source of these receptors: a man aged 55 to 70 in good health.

With respect to this clonotype: The junction departs from the called germline gene at one end, perhaps through a read error. This CDR3 reads CACSEDREWQPQHF. The CDR3 DNA reads TGTGCCTGCAGTGAAGACAGGGAATGGCAGCCCCAGCATTTT. The genes are TRBV2 and TRBJ1-5; 7 positions match TRBD1. This CDR3 is built from 14 residues. Germline V CDR1 and CDR2: SNHLY, FYNNEI.

The rearrangement links TRBV6-1 to TRBJ2-3; TRBD1 matches at 7 bases. The CDR3 is made up of 14 amino acids. The J segment lost 1 base and the V segment lost 4 bases, leaving 2 bases of the junction unmatched. The germline CDR1 and CDR2 sequences are MNHNS and SASEGT. The DNA for the CDR3 is TGTGCCAGCAGTGTTGACAGGGGCACAGATACGCAGTATTTT. It yields the protein CASSVDRGTDTQYF.

The chain recombines TRBV7-9 with TRBJ2-5; D is perhaps TRBD2 (6 bases). V lost 4 bases, J lost 5 bases, and 14 bases lay in between. The CDR3 totals 14 residues. Per germline, CDR1 SEHNR and CDR2 FQNEAQ (reference sequence). The DNA of the CDR3 is TGTGCCAGCAGCTCGGACGGGGGTCCCGAGACCCAGTACTTC. Protein: CASSSDGGPETQYF.

J is TRBJ2-3 and V is TRBV20-1; D is unclear. The CDR3 has 12 amino acids. Trimming left V 2 bases short and J 3 bases short, with 6 bases between. CDR1 and CDR2 from the germline V gene are DFQATT and SNEGSKA (reference sequence). The CDR3 is CSARLLTDTQYF. The CDR3 region has the DNA TGCAGTGCTAGACTACTTACAGATACGCAGTATTTT.

CDR3 amino acids: CASRTSGGARNTGELFF. The CDR3 nucleotides read TGTGCCAGCAGGACTAGCGGGGGGGCTAGGAACACCGGGGAGCTGTTTTTT. The chain uses TRBV7-2 and TRBJ2-2, with TRBD2 matching 14 bases. With 6 bases clipped from V and 1 base from J, the junction kept 4 bases outside the gene matches. This CDR3 has 17 amino acids. Per germline, CDR1 SGHTA and CDR2 FQGNSA.

This clonotype was detected ten times or more. The chain is built from TRBV4-1 and TRBJ1-1; D remains ambiguous. The CDR3 totals 14 residues. V was shortened by 0 bases and J by 8 bases, with 13 bases between the two germline ends. Looked up from germline, CDR1 is MGHRA and CDR2 is YSYEKL. The CDR3 loop reads CASSQDLEGREAFF. Written as DNA, the CDR3 is TGCGCCAGCAGCCAAGATTTAGAGGGCAGAGAAGCTTTCTTT.

J is TRBJ2-3 and V is TRBV5-1; 9 nucleotides match TRBD1. This CDR3 has 15 residues. Germline assignment: CDR1 SGHRS and CDR2 YFSETQ. V was clipped by 7 bases and J by 0 bases; unmatched bases: 6. The CDR3 loop reads CASCPDRGSTDTQYF. CDR3 sequence (DNA): TGCGCCAGCTGTCCCGACAGGGGGAGCACAGATACGCAGTATTTT.

J is TRBJ2-7 and V is TRBV20-1, with 8 bases lining up with TRBD1. J lost 1 base, V lost 3 bases, and 8 bases had no gene match. CDR1 is DFQATT and CDR2 is SNEGSKA in the germline V gene (reference sequence). The CDR3 sequence is 15 residues long. DNA for the CDR3: TGCAGTGCTAGCGAGGGCAGGGGGCCGTCCTACGAGCAGTACTTC. Translating it yields CSASEGRGPSYEQYF.

This clonotype was seen many times. The rearrangement joins TRBV29-1 to TRBJ1-1; D call uncertain. The CDR3 runs to 12 residues. CDR1 and CDR2 (germline): SQVTM, ANQGSEA. The V and J ends lost 6 bases and 0 bases respectively, with 8 bases between them. CDR3 amino acids: CSVERMNTEAFF. The CDR3, as DNA: TGCAGCGTAGAACGGATGAACACTGAAGCTTTCTTT. Full variable domain (outside the CDR3, taken from reference TRBV29-1 and TRBJ1-1): SAVISQKPSRDICQRGTSLTIQCQVDSQVTMMFWYRQQPGQSLTLIATANQGSEATYESGFVIDKFPISRPNLTFSTLTVSNMSPEDSSIYLCSVERMNTEAFFGQGTRLTVV.

The chain combines TRBV2 with TRBJ1-1, with D perhaps matching TRBD1 (5 bases). Germline CDR1 is SNHLY and CDR2 is FYNNEI. This CDR3 contains 14 residues. Deletions cut 5 bases from V and 6 bases from J, with 16 bases between. The CDR3 loop is CASSLNQGWAEAFF. CDR3 coding DNA: TGTGCCAGCAGTCTTAATCAGGGATGGGCTGAAGCTTTCTTT.

The sample holds many counts of this clonotype. This chain connects TRBV20-1 to TRBJ2-7, with TRBD1 identical over 9 bases. This CDR3 has 17 amino acids. Germline CDR1 and CDR2: DFQATT and SNEGSKA (reference sequence). V lost 6 bases to trimming and J lost 2 bases; unmatched junction nucleotides: 17. CDR3 amino acids: CSAPSPTRDRVTYEQYF. CDR3 sequence (DNA): TGCAGTGCCCCCTCCCCGACCCGGGACAGGGTGACCTACGAGCAGTACTTC.

The CDR3 spells CASSLSSLTGQYF. CDR3 DNA sequence: TGTGCCAGCAGTTTATCTAGCCTGACAGGGCAGTACTTC. V usage is TRBV27 and J usage is TRBJ2-4; 7 bases are a match to TRBD1. Per germline, CDR1 MNHEY and CDR2 SMNVEV (reference sequence). The CDR3 length is 13 residues. The trim removed 0 bases at V and 13 bases at J, leaving 6 bases unmatched.

This rearrangement joins TRBV5-5 to TRBJ2-5, with D maybe TRBD2 (5 bases). V was cut by 4 bases and J by 1 base, with 11 bases left in between. There are 14 residues in the CDR3. Germline V gene lookup returns CDR1 SGHKS and CDR2 YYEKEE (reference sequence). CDR3 amino acids: CASSTTRIQETQYF. The CDR3, as DNA: TGTGCCAGCAGCACTACTAGAATCCAAGAGACCCAGTACTTC. Complete variable domain (other parts from reference TRBV5-5 and TRBJ2-5): DAGVTQSPTHLIKTRGQQVTLRCSPISGHKSVSWYQQVLGQGPQFIFQYYEKEERGRGNFPDRFSARQFPNYSSELNVNALLLGDSALYLCASSTTRIQETQYFGPGTRLLVL.

V gene TRBV18 combines with J gene TRBJ2-3, with D tentatively TRBD1 or TRBD2 (5 bases each). The V and J ends lost 6 bases and 5 bases respectively, with 15 bases between them. Germline V CDR1 and CDR2: KGHSH, LQKENI. The CDR3 is 14 residues long. CDR3 loop: CASSLRDGRDTQYF. The CDR3 coding sequence is TGTGCCAGCTCCCTCCGGGACGGACGAGATACGCAGTATTTT.

This chain links TRBV29-1 with TRBJ2-7; D remains unclear. CDR3 length: 13 residues. Germline V gene data show CDR1 as SQVTM and CDR2 as ANQGSEA. Deletions cut 1 base from V and 5 bases from J, with 12 bases between. The CDR3 region is CSVEGQASDEQYF. CDR3 nucleotide sequence: TGCAGCGTTGAAGGGCAGGCCTCTGACGAGCAGTACTTC.

The chain joins TRBV20-1 to TRBJ2-3; the D is unclear. The V end lost 0 bases, the J end lost 0 bases, and 10 bases lay between the germline ends. The CDR3 has 15 residues. From germline, CDR1 is DFQATT and CDR2 SNEGSKA (reference sequence). The CDR3 is CSARDGPSSTDTQYF. The CDR3 DNA follows: TGCAGTGCTAGAGATGGGCCTAGTAGCACAGATACGCAGTATTTT.

The J gene is TRBJ2-5, the V gene TRBV4-1; D is possibly TRBD1 or TRBD2 (6 bases each). V was pared by 2 bases and J by 1 base, with 14 bases between. Germline V gene sequence: CDR1 MGHRA, CDR2 YSYEKL. The CDR3 extends over 16 amino acids. The DNA for the CDR3 is TGCGCCAGCAGCCAAATGGGGGCGGGAACCCAAGAGACCCAGTACTTC. Residues: CASSQMGAGTQETQYF.

This chain links TRBV29-1 with TRBJ2-3; D is unclear. V was cut by 0 bases and J by 5 bases, with 6 bases left in between. The CDR3 contains 12 residues. Germline V lookup: CDR1 SQVTM, CDR2 ANQGSEA. The CDR3 region has the DNA TGCAGCGTTGAAGAACCCAGAGATACGCAGTATTTT. This gives the protein CSVEEPRDTQYF.

The gene calls are TRBV7-2 and TRBJ1-2; tentatively, D is TRBD1 (6 bases). Germline CDR1 reads SGHTA; CDR2 reads FQGNSA. The CDR3 loop spans 16 amino acids. V was trimmed by 4 bases and J by 7 bases, leaving 22 bases between them. Here the CDR3 DNA reads TGTGCCAGCAGCTCGCCAACTTCGACAGGCGGCGGTGGCTACACCTTC. This translates into CASSSPTSTGGGGYTF.

The V call is TRBV6-1, the J call TRBJ2-4; 7 bases line up with TRBD2. Germline CDR1 reads MNHNS; CDR2 reads SASEGT. The CDR3 has 15 amino acids. Trimming cost V 5 bases and J 1 base; bases outside gene matches: 5. The CDR3 spells CASSPGEGAKNIQYF. CDR3 nucleotide sequence: TGTGCCAGCAGTCCGGGGGAGGGGGCCAAAAACATTCAGTACTTC.

This rearrangement joins TRBV12-3 or TRBV12-4 to TRBJ2-5; maybe TRBD2 (7 bases). The CDR3 totals 15 residues. V was shortened by 3 bases and J by 5 bases, with 16 bases between the two germline ends. The CDR3 here is CASSLDGRGYETQYF. CDR3 bases: TGTGCCAGCAGTTTGGATGGGAGGGGGTATGAGACCCAGTACTTC.